This T cell receptor (beta chain) is from a study of CXCR3-negative and CXCR3-positive naive CD8 T cells. The TRB libraries of cDNA were built by UMI-labeled 5' RACE. TCRdb re-called the 5' RACE reads and shows each CDR3 protein once, DNA omitted. The listing contains around 5,400 distinct CDR3 sequences. This CDR3 is built from 16 residues. Germline V lookup: CDR1 SGHRS, CDR2 YFSETQ. Study outcomes and limitations: Naive CXCR3-positive and CXCR3-negative cells shared TRBV-TRBJ usage; memory cells diverged. Naive cells that were CXCR3-positive had more hydrophobic TRB CDR3s (compared with CXCR3-negative naive cells).

Frequency places this clonotype as medium-sized. Its antigen is unidentified. The TCR comes from a human donor in good health. Some clones in this sample may be carry-over from other donors' samples. Sequenced input: naive CXCR3+ CD8+ T cells from blood. The subset was: CD45RO-CCR7+CD27+CD95- naive CD8+ T cells expressing CXCR3 (TNR3+). The chain couples TRBV5-1 to TRBJ2-7; without DNA, the TCRdb call of TRBD2 cannot be checked. The CDR3 sequence is CASSLVPGTELYEQYF. The full variable domain, completed using reference TRBV5-1 and TRBJ2-7, is KAGVTQTPRYLIKTRGQQVTLSCSPISGHRSVSWYQQTPGQGLQFLFEYFSETQRNKGNFPGRFSGRQFSNSRSEMNVSTLELGDSALYLCASSLVPGTELYEQYFGPGTRLTVT.